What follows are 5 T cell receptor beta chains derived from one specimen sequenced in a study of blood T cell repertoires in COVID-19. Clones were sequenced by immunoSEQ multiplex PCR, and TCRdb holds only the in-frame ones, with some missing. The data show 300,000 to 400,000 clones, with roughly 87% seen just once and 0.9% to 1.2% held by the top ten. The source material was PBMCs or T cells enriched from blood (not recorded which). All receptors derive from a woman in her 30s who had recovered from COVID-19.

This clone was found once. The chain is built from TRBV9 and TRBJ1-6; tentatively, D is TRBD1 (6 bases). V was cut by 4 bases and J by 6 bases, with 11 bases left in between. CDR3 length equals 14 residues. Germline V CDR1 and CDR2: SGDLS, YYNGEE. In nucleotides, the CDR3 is TGTGCCAGCAGCCGCCGGACAGCTAATTCACCCCTCCACTTT. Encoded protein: CASSRRTANSPLHF.

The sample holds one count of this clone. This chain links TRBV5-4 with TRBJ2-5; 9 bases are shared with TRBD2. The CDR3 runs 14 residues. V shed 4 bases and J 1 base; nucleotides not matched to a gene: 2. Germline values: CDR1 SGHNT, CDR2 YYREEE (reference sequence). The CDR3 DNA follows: TGTGCCAGCAGCCCGACTAGCGGCCAAGAGACCCAGTACTTC. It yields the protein CASSPTSGQETQYF.

The CDR3 spells CASSLSVSVDTQYF. CDR3 sequence (DNA): TGTGCCAGCAGCTTGTCAGTGTCAGTAGATACGCAGTATTTT. The chain couples TRBV5-6 to TRBJ2-3; D ambiguous. With 1 base removed from V and 5 bases from J, the gap between germline ends came to 11 bases. Germline CDR1 reads SGHDT; CDR2 reads YYEEEE. The CDR3 runs to 14 residues.

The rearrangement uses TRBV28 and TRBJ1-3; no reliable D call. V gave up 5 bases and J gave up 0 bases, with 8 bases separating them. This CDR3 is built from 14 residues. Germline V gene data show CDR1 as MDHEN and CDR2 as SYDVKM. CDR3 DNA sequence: TGTGCCAGCAGTCCACGGAGCTCTGGAAACACCATATATTTT. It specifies CASSPRSSGNTIYF.

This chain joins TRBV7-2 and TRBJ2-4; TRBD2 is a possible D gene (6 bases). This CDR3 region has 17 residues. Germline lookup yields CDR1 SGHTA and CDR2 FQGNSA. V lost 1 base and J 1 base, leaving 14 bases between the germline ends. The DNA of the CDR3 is TGTGCCAGCAGCTTAGTAGGCGGGACGGGGGCCAAAAACATTCAGTACTTC. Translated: CASSLVGGTGAKNIQYF.